This T cell receptor (beta chain) was identified during a study of Ad26.COV2.S vaccination and SARS-CoV-2 variants. Specified treatment: 15 to 20 received Ad26.COV2.S at low or high dose, single or two shots; 5 received placebo; per-sample allocation not given. Material that was analyzed had been drawn on day 63 after the first vaccine or placebo injection. After removal of 9 bases from V and 5 bases from J, the junction contained 3 bases not matched to a gene. The CDR3 is 13 amino acids. Germline lookup yields CDR1 SGHNT and CDR2 YYREEE (reference sequence). Libraries were prepared by immunoSEQ multiplex PCR; TCRdb keeps only in-frame clonotypes and omits some of them. This sample yields approximately 420,000 clones, of which 75% to 90% are seen a single time; 3.5% belongs to the top ten.

The source of this sequence is a person aged 18-65 years who received the Ad26.COV2.S COVID-19 vaccine or a placebo. The chain has TRBV5-4 and TRBJ2-7; 15 nucleotides align to TRBD2. The material sequenced was peripheral blood, taken in a trial of Ad26.COV2.S vaccine versus placebo. The CDR3 DNA sequence: TGTGCCACCGGGACTAGCGGGGGGCACGAGCAGTACTTC. Translated: CATGTSGGHEQYF.